The 16 T cell receptor beta chains in this list originate from one sample, sequenced in a study of shared clonotypes between healthy human individuals. Profiled with immunoSEQ multiplex PCR; TCRdb holds only in-frame clones, not every one. The sample has some 700,000 clones, around 90% seen once. Specimen: memory CD8+ T cells from PBMCs. Subset specified: CD45RO+ cells pooled with CCR7-negative TemRA cells. These receptors originate from a young man in good health. Some clones in this sample may be carry-over from other donors' samples.

This chain links TRBV27 with TRBJ2-5, with 8 bases aligning to TRBD2. Looked up from germline, CDR1 is MNHEY and CDR2 is SMNVEV (reference sequence). V gave up 6 bases and J gave up 1 base; unmatched junction bases: 19. This CDR3 region has 19 residues. The DNA of the CDR3 is TGTGCCAGCAGGCGCTTCGGACAGCGGGAGAAAATCGGCCAAGAGACCCAGTACTTC. This encodes CASRRFGQREKIGQETQYF.

V and J are TRBV6-1 and TRBJ2-2; the D is unclear. CDR1 MNHNS and CDR2 SASEGT come from the germline V gene. The CDR3 totals 13 residues. The V end was cut by 11 bases, the J end by 4 bases, with 14 bases between. CDR3 amino acids: CAGDERSTGELFF. In DNA form, the CDR3 reads TGTGCCGGCGACGAAAGGAGCACCGGGGAGCTGTTTTTT.

V usage is TRBV5-4 and J usage is TRBJ1-4; TRBD1 matches at 7 bases. After removal of 0 bases from V and 5 bases from J, the junction contained 10 bases not matched to a gene. The CDR3 is made up of 17 amino acids. CDR1 and CDR2 (germline): SGHNT, YYREEE (reference sequence). CDR3 sequence: CASSLGPGTANNEKLFF. CDR3 bases: TGTGCCAGCAGCTTGGGACCCGGGACAGCAAACAATGAAAAACTGTTTTTT.

The chain employs TRBV7-8 and TRBJ2-3; TRBD2 might be the D (6 bases). V lost 6 bases and J lost 6, with 19 bases in between. The CDR3 spans 15 residues. The germline V gene has CDR1 SGHVS and CDR2 FQNEAQ. The CDR3, as DNA: TGTGCCAGCAGACCCACAGGAGGGAGGACGGATACGCAGTATTTT. Its translation: CASRPTGGRTDTQYF.

This clone was detected only once. This sequence joins TRBV7-9 and TRBJ2-7, with a tentative D call TRBD1 (5 bases). The CDR3 is made up of 14 amino acids. CDR1 is SEHNR, CDR2 FQNEAQ, per germline (reference sequence). V lost 5 bases to trimming and J lost 2 bases, with 13 bases between them. This CDR3 reads CASSVKGLTYEQYF. The DNA for the CDR3 is TGTGCCAGCAGCGTCAAGGGGTTAACCTACGAGCAGTACTTC.

The genes are TRBV7-8 and TRBJ2-7, with D perhaps TRBD1 or TRBD2 (6 bases each). The CDR3 runs to 15 residues. The germline CDR1 and CDR2 sequences are SGHVS and FQNEAQ. The germline V and J ends were trimmed by 3 bases and 6 bases, with 18 bases remaining between them. CDR3 nucleotides: TGTGCCAGCAGCTTCTTCGGGGGCCCTCTGTTCGAGCAGTACTTC. Protein product: CASSFFGGPLFEQYF.

The rearrangement joins TRBV5-1 to TRBJ2-5, with 7 nucleotides matching TRBD1. Trimming took 5 bases from V and 0 from J; bases not matched to a gene: 4. Germline V lookup: CDR1 SGHRS, CDR2 YFSETQ. This CDR3 has 14 amino acids. In nucleotides, the CDR3 is TGCGCCAGCAGATATGGGACAGACCAAGAGACCCAGTACTTC. This sequence encodes CASRYGTDQETQYF.

The V gene is TRBV7-9, the J gene TRBJ2-2; D gene unclear. V was shortened by 11 bases and J by 3 bases, with 16 bases between the two germline ends. Germline V lookup: CDR1 SEHNR, CDR2 FQNEAQ (reference sequence). This CDR3 comprises 14 residues. The CDR3 spells CAVLLWTDTGELFF. CDR3 sequence (DNA): TGTGCCGTGTTGCTCTGGACGGACACCGGGGAGCTGTTTTTT.

The rearrangement links TRBV6-1 to TRBJ2-5, with TRBD1 matching over 8 bases. With 3 bases clipped from V and 2 bases from J, the junction kept 8 bases outside the gene matches. From germline, CDR1 is MNHNS and CDR2 SASEGT. This CDR3 region has 16 residues. The CDR3 DNA follows: TGTGCCAGCAGTGAGTTGACAGGGGAAGGACAAGAGACCCAGTACTTC. It is translated as CASSELTGEGQETQYF.

The rearrangement uses TRBV7-9 and TRBJ1-1, with D possibly being TRBD1 (5 bases). Germline CDR1 reads SEHNR; CDR2 reads FQNEAQ (reference sequence). Trimming removed 0 bases from V and 4 bases from J, with 12 bases in between. The CDR3 has 15 residues. CDR3 bases: TGTGCCAGCAGCTTAGCCTCTGGGGGTAGCACTGAAGCTTTCTTT. Amino acid sequence: CASSLASGGSTEAFF.

This clone has just one count. The chain joins TRBV6-5 to TRBJ2-7, with D possibly TRBD1 on 6 matching bases. V lost 7 bases, J lost 7 bases, and 14 bases lay in between. The CDR3 is 12 residues long. Germline CDR1 reads MNHEY; CDR2 reads SVGAGI. CDR3 bases: TGTGCCAGCACCCAGGGGACCGAAGAGCAGTACTTC. It translates to CASTQGTEEQYF.

The chain uses TRBV6-5 and TRBJ2-7, with TRBD1 matching 8 bases. Germline lookup yields CDR1 MNHEY and CDR2 SVGAGI. V trimming: 0 bases; J trimming: 4 bases; junction bases outside the gene matches: 2. CDR3 length: 14 residues. For the CDR3, the DNA is TGTGCCAGCAGTTACTCCCAGGGGGCTTACGAGCAGTACTTC. It specifies CASSYSQGAYEQYF.

As for this clone: Other nucleotide sequences in the sample specify the same CDR3. The chain links TRBV9 to TRBJ2-7; maybe TRBD2 (6 bases). This CDR3 has 14 residues. Trimming left V 5 bases short and J 0 bases short, with 12 bases between. Germline V gene lookup returns CDR1 SGDLS and CDR2 YYNGEE. The CDR3 DNA follows: TGTGCCAGCAGTCCGGGACTGAGCTCCTACGAGCAGTACTTC. It specifies CASSPGLSSYEQYF.

This chain joins TRBV25-1 and TRBJ1-1; D gene ambiguous. Germline assignment: CDR1 MGHDK and CDR2 SYGVNS. V was trimmed by 4 bases and J by 2 bases, leaving 5 bases between them. This CDR3 has 12 amino acids. CDR3 sequence: CASSGGNTEAFF. The CDR3 nucleotides read TGTGCCAGCAGTGGAGGAAACACTGAAGCTTTCTTT.

J is TRBJ2-7 and V is TRBV27; 9 nucleotides match TRBD1. V was clipped by 5 bases and J by 3 bases; unmatched bases: 5. Germline lookup yields CDR1 MNHEY and CDR2 SMNVEV (reference sequence). This CDR3 comprises 14 residues. The chain's CDR3 is CASSPTGGYYEQYF. CDR3 bases: TGTGCCAGCAGTCCGACAGGGGGGTACTACGAGCAGTACTTC.

This chain uses TRBV15 with TRBJ1-5; D call uncertain. Germline V gives CDR1 LNHNV, CDR2 YYDKDF (reference sequence). V shed 4 bases and J shed 2 bases, with 15 bases lying between them. The CDR3 is 16 amino acids. The CDR3 DNA sequence: TGTGCCACCAGCAACTTCCCATCCGTCGGCAATCAGCCCCAGCATTTT. This gives the protein CATSNFPSVGNQPQHF. Together with reference TRBV15 and TRBJ1-5, the CDR3 gives the full variable domain: DAMVIQNPRYQVTQFGKPVTLSCSQTLNHNVMYWYQQKSSQAPKLLFHYYDKDFNNEADTPDNFQSRRPNTSFCFLDIRSPGLGDTAMYLCATSNFPSVGNQPQHFGDGTRLSIL.